Listed here are 30 T cell receptor beta chains from one sample, sequenced in a study of cytomegalovirus exposure and HLA in healthy donors. The PCR used 60 Vbeta and 13 Jbeta primers. Repertoires were generated with immunoSEQ multiplex PCR, while TCRdb's copy carries only in-frame clones and drops some. Among more than 95,000 clones listed, around 81% were seen once. The sequencing input was PBMCs. The receptors stem from a female donor in good health and CMV-seronegative.

This sequence joins TRBV19 and TRBJ1-5; D ambiguous. From germline, CDR1 is LNHDA and CDR2 SQIVND (reference sequence). This CDR3 has 15 residues. The V gene lost 2 bases and the J gene lost 0 bases, with 8 bases spanning the gap. CDR3 loop: CASSITSYSNQPQHF. Here the CDR3 DNA reads TGTGCCAGTAGTATAACCTCCTATAGCAATCAGCCCCAGCATTTT.

The table lists this clone with a few counts. V gene TRBV28 combines with J gene TRBJ2-7; D is possibly TRBD2 (6 bases). V lost 1 base to trimming and J lost 0 bases, with 13 bases between them. Germline loops: CDR1 MDHEN, CDR2 SYDVKM. CDR3 length: 16 residues. The CDR3 DNA follows: TGTGCCAGCAGTTTATTGGGGGGAACTAGCTCCTACGAGCAGTACTTC. Its translation is CASSLLGGTSSYEQYF. The entire variable domain, with the rest obtained from reference TRBV28 and TRBJ2-7, is as follows: DVKVTQSSRYLVKRTGEKVFLECVQDMDHENMFWYRQDPGLGLRLIYFSYDVKMKEKGDIPEGYSVSREKKERFSLILESASTNQTSMYLCASSLLGGTSSYEQYFGPGTRLTVT.

The chain joins TRBV30 to TRBJ1-1; D unresolved. The germline V and J ends were trimmed by 3 bases and 5 bases, with 13 bases remaining between them. The CDR3 sequence is 13 residues long. Germline V gene data show CDR1 as GTSNPN and CDR2 as SVGIG (reference sequence). CDR3 DNA sequence: TGTGCCTGGAGCCCCAACAGTGAGACTGAAGCTTTCTTT. Amino acid sequence: CAWSPNSETEAFF.

The genes are TRBV4-1 and TRBJ2-1; 12 bases are a match to TRBD2. CDR3 length: 15 residues. Germline CDR1 and CDR2: MGHRA and YSYEKL. Losses at the gene ends were 6 bases for V and 6 bases for J; bases not matched to a gene: 6. The CDR3 protein is CASRPGLAGSNEQFF. The CDR3 DNA reads as TGCGCCAGCAGGCCCGGACTAGCGGGGAGCAATGAGCAGTTCTTC.

The chain couples TRBV28 to TRBJ2-7; possibly TRBD1 for D (6 bases). The CDR3 runs to 14 residues. Germline CDR1 and CDR2: MDHEN and SYDVKM. Trimming left V 6 bases short and J 6 bases short, with 18 bases between. The CDR3 here is CASRSPGARLEQYF. In DNA, the CDR3 is TGTGCCAGCAGGTCCCCAGGGGCCCGGCTCGAGCAGTACTTC.

The sample holds one count of this clone. This chain connects TRBV6-1 to TRBJ1-4, with 9 nucleotides matching TRBD1. The CDR3 runs 13 residues. V gave up 6 bases and J gave up 7 bases; unmatched junction bases: 3. Germline CDR1 and CDR2: MNHNS and SASEGT. The CDR3, as DNA: TGTGCCAGCAGGGGGACAGGGTTTGAAAAACTGTTTTTT. This encodes CASRGTGFEKLFF.

The rearrangement joins TRBV6-5 to TRBJ1-5, with 8 bases aligning to TRBD1. The CDR3 totals 14 residues. V lost 7 bases, J lost 5 bases, and 7 bases stayed unmatched. Germline V lookup: CDR1 MNHEY, CDR2 SVGAGI. Written as DNA, the CDR3 is TGTGCCAGCACCTACCGACAGGGGCATCAGCCCCAGCATTTT. Translation gives CASTYRQGHQPQHF.

This clone came up a few times. The rearrangement uses TRBV7-9 and TRBJ2-5, with 7 bases lining up with TRBD1. Germline values: CDR1 SEHNR, CDR2 FQNEAQ (reference sequence). With 3 bases clipped from V and 1 base from J, the junction kept 5 bases outside the gene matches. The CDR3 is made up of 15 amino acids. The CDR3 reads CASSFSGTAQETQYF. The CDR3 DNA is TGTGCCAGCAGCTTCTCCGGGACAGCCCAAGAGACCCAGTACTTC.

This clone has only one observation. This chain uses TRBV11-2 with TRBJ2-5; 11 nucleotides agree with TRBD2. The J call may be in error: the DNA end matches TRBJ2-7 better. From germline, CDR1 is SGHAT and CDR2 FQNNGV. CDR3 length equals 16 residues. The CDR3 DNA sequence: TGTGCCAGCAGCTTAGAATTAGCGGGGGGGCCCCGCGAGCAGTACTTC. This codes for CASSLELAGGPREQYF.

V is TRBV28 and J is TRBJ2-7, with D possibly matching TRBD2 (5 bases). The CDR3 length is 14 residues. V was shortened by 5 bases and J by 3 bases, with 14 bases between the two germline ends. CDR1 and CDR2 (germline): MDHEN, SYDVKM. This CDR3 is CASSPRLRVYEQYF. CDR3 in DNA: TGTGCCAGCAGTCCCCGGTTGCGGGTCTACGAGCAGTACTTC.

CDR3: CSVLVENTEAFF. The CDR3 coding sequence is TGCAGCGTTCTAGTTGAGAACACTGAAGCTTTCTTT. The V call is TRBV29-1, the J call TRBJ1-1, with no clear D. V lost 5 bases to trimming and J lost 1 base, with 8 bases between them. Per the germline V gene, CDR1 is SQVTM and CDR2 is ANQGSEA. The CDR3 runs to 12 residues.

This clone has only one observation. The gene calls are TRBV9 and TRBJ2-5; possibly TRBD1 for D (5 bases). Trimming removed 3 bases from V and 10 bases from J, with 19 bases in between. CDR3 length: 14 residues. Per germline, CDR1 SGDLS and CDR2 YYNGEE. For the CDR3, the DNA is TGTGCCAGCAGCGCCATAGACAGAACATCCAACCAGTACTTC. Its translation is CASSAIDRTSNQYF. Together with reference TRBV9 and TRBJ2-5, the CDR3 gives the full variable domain: DSGVTQTPKHLITATGQRVTLRCSPRSGDLSVYWYQQSLDQGLQFLIQYYNGEERAKGNILERFSAQQFPDLHSELNLSSLELGDSALYFCASSAIDRTSNQYFGPGTRLLVL.

This clone was observed once. The chain couples TRBV10-3 to TRBJ2-1; TRBD1 aligns across 9 bases. The trim removed 3 bases at V and 8 bases at J, leaving 5 bases unmatched. The CDR3 is made up of 14 amino acids. Germline V gives CDR1 ENHRY, CDR2 SYGVKD. CDR3 residues: CAISDGQGMYEQFF. CDR3 in DNA: TGTGCCATCAGTGATGGACAGGGGATGTATGAGCAGTTCTTC.

This chain joins TRBV19 and TRBJ2-7; weak D call: TRBD1 (6 bases). The length of the CDR3 is 14 residues. The V end lost 7 bases, the J end lost 0 bases, and 13 bases lay between the germline ends. Germline-derived CDR1 and CDR2 are LNHDA and SQIVND (reference sequence). DNA for the CDR3: TGTGCCAGTACTCCACAGGGCTTCTCCTACGAGCAGTACTTC. This encodes CASTPQGFSYEQYF.

The V call is TRBV28, the J call TRBJ2-7; D is perhaps TRBD1 (5 bases). Trimming removed 4 bases from V and 2 bases from J, with 9 bases in between. Germline V CDR1 and CDR2: MDHEN, SYDVKM. The CDR3 length is 13 residues. CDR3 protein: CASSSTVPYEQYF. The CDR3 region has the DNA TGTGCCAGCAGTTCGACAGTCCCCTACGAGCAGTACTTC.

This clone was observed once. The chain uses TRBV6-5 and TRBJ1-4; 10 bases match TRBD1. The J segment lost 7 bases and the V segment lost 0 bases, leaving 2 bases of the junction unmatched. CDR1 and CDR2 (germline): MNHEY, SVGAGI. The length of the CDR3 is 15 residues. As DNA, the CDR3 is TGTGCCAGCAGTTACTCGAGGGACAGGGGTGAAAAACTGTTTTTT. Translation gives CASSYSRDRGEKLFF.

This chain joins TRBV27 and TRBJ2-7; perhaps TRBD2 as D (6 bases). With 1 base removed from V and 0 bases from J, the gap between germline ends came to 13 bases. Germline loops: CDR1 MNHEY, CDR2 SMNVEV (reference sequence). CDR3 length: 16 amino acids. The CDR3 DNA follows: TGTGCCAGCAGTTTATTGGGCGGGGCGAACTCCTACGAGCAGTACTTC. It codes for CASSLLGGANSYEQYF.

Regarding this clone: The germline gene is not matched at one end of the junction; a read error may be the cause. The rearrangement uses TRBV30 and TRBJ2-6; 9 nucleotides line up with TRBD1. CDR1 and CDR2 from the germline V gene are GTSNPN and SVGIG (reference sequence). The CDR3 consists of 17 residues. The DNA of the CDR3 is TGTGCCGCTGAACCGGGACAGGGATTCTCTGGGGCCAACGGCCTGACTTTC. Encoded protein: CAAEPGQGFSGANGLTF.

V gene TRBV6-7 combines with J gene TRBJ1-2; the D gene is possibly TRBD1 (6 bases). TRBV6-7 is given ORF status, its function remaining uncertain. V gave up 6 bases and J gave up 5 bases, with 22 bases separating them. CDR3 size: 16 residues. The CDR3 DNA follows: TGTGCCAGCAGCCTTTGGACAGATGAGTCTGGTTATGGCTACACCTTC. Amino acid sequence: CASSLWTDESGYGYTF.

This sequence joins TRBV4-1 and TRBJ2-1; D is possibly TRBD2 (6 bases). Between the trimmed V and J ends, which lost 0 bases and 9 bases, there was a span of 15 bases. The CDR3 runs 15 residues. The germline gives CDR1 MGHRA, CDR2 YSYEKL. The CDR3 DNA reads TGCGCCAGCAGCCAAGAAGGGGCTAGGAGGGGTGAGCAGTTCTTC. It codes for CASSQEGARRGEQFF.

The chain joins TRBV10-1 to TRBJ2-7; 9 bases are a match to TRBD1. Germline lookup yields CDR1 WNHNN and CDR2 SYGVQD (reference sequence). V gave up 6 bases and J gave up 2 bases; unmatched junction bases: 5. The CDR3 is made up of 14 amino acids. This chain's CDR3 is CASSSGQGAYEQYF. As DNA, the CDR3 is TGCGCCAGCAGCTCGGGACAGGGTGCCTACGAGCAGTACTTC.

This chain uses TRBV21-1 with TRBJ2-7; the table gives TRBD2 as D, unverified against the DNA. TRBV21-1 is flagged as a pseudogene. The CDR3 has 17 residues. CDR3 sequence reads: CASSEKAHTSAFYEQYF. For the CDR3, the DNA is TGTGCCAGCAGCGAAAAGGCCCATACTAGCGCGTTCTACGAGCAGTACTTC.

The rearrangement joins TRBV7-9 to TRBJ2-3, with 10 bases matching TRBD2. This CDR3 is 16 amino acids long. CDR1 SEHNR and CDR2 FQNEAQ come from the germline V gene (reference sequence). The V and J ends lost 4 bases and 4 bases, in that order; junction bases with no gene match: 8. In DNA, the CDR3 is TGTGCCAGCAGCTATACGCTAGCGGGAGTTGCAGATACGCAGTATTTT. Residues: CASSYTLAGVADTQYF.

The rearrangement joins TRBV12-5 to TRBJ2-7, with D perhaps matching TRBD1 (5 bases). Trimming shortened V by 0 bases and J by 3 bases, and 15 bases separated the two germline ends. The CDR3 is 16 residues long. Looked up from germline, CDR1 is LGHNT and CDR2 is FRNRAP. The CDR3 spells CASGLVRGLTYYEQYF. CDR3 DNA: TGTGCTAGTGGTTTGGTAAGGGGCCTAACTTACTACGAGCAGTACTTC. The variable domain in full, completed from reference TRBV12-5 and TRBJ2-7, reads DARVTQTPRHKVTEMGQEVTMRCQPILGHNTVFWYRQTMMQGLELLAYFRNRAPLDDSGMPKDRFSAEMPDATLATLKIQPSEPRDSAVYFCASGLVRGLTYYEQYFGPGTRLTVT.

This chain joins TRBV9 and TRBJ1-4; weak D call: TRBD1 (5 bases). Deletions cut 3 bases from V and 5 bases from J, with 20 bases between. The CDR3 is 17 residues long. CDR1 is SGDLS and CDR2 is YYNGEE in the germline V gene. As DNA, the CDR3 is TGTGCCAGCAGCGAGGGCGGCCATGGGGGACTGAATGAAAAACTGTTTTTT. Its protein product is CASSEGGHGGLNEKLFF.

The sample holds a few counts of this clone. The chain uses TRBV7-6 and TRBJ2-3, with TRBD2 as a possible D gene (5 bases). There are 14 residues in the CDR3. Germline V CDR1 and CDR2: SGHVS, FNYEAQ. The V end was cut by 1 base, the J end by 4 bases, with 9 bases between. CDR3 DNA sequence: TGTGCCAGCAGCTTAGTTGAGGGAGCAGATACGCAGTATTTT. Its translation is CASSLVEGADTQYF.

The chain joins TRBV6-1 to TRBJ2-2, with D possibly being TRBD1 (6 bases). The germline V gene encodes CDR1 MNHNS and CDR2 SASEGT. CDR3 length: 15 amino acids. Trimming left V 8 bases short and J 1 base short, with 14 bases between. In DNA, the CDR3 is TGTGCCAGCGAACTGGGACATCTGAACACCGGGGAGCTGTTTTTT. It specifies CASELGHLNTGELFF.

The gene calls are TRBV5-6 and TRBJ2-7; D possibly corresponds to TRBD2 (6 bases). This CDR3 contains 12 residues. V gave up 2 bases and J gave up 6 bases, with 9 bases separating them. Germline V gene sequence: CDR1 SGHDT, CDR2 YYEEEE. CDR3 region: CASSFLAAEQYF. The CDR3 DNA reads TGTGCCAGCAGCTTTTTAGCGGCCGAGCAGTACTTC.

This clone was seen a single time. This chain links TRBV9 with TRBJ2-5; tentative D call: TRBD2 (5 bases). Germline loops: CDR1 SGDLS, CDR2 YYNGEE. This CDR3 has 13 residues. Trimming took off 3 bases at V and 4 bases at J, with 10 bases between the two ends. The CDR3 bases are TGTGCCAGCAGCGGGGGAGTTTCAGAGACCCAGTACTTC. Its translation is CASSGGVSETQYF.

The gene calls are TRBV28 and TRBJ2-7; 9 nucleotides line up with TRBD2. The CDR3 loop spans 15 amino acids. J gave up 5 bases and V 4 bases, and 9 bases lay outside the gene matches. The germline gives CDR1 MDHEN, CDR2 SYDVKM. The CDR3 is CASSSSAGGMHEQYF. DNA of the CDR3: TGTGCCAGCAGTTCCTCCGCGGGGGGGATGCACGAGCAGTACTTC. Full variable domain (outside the CDR3, taken from reference TRBV28 and TRBJ2-7): DVKVTQSSRYLVKRTGEKVFLECVQDMDHENMFWYRQDPGLGLRLIYFSYDVKMKEKGDIPEGYSVSREKKERFSLILESASTNQTSMYLCASSSSAGGMHEQYFGPGTRLTVT.